The 20 T cell receptor beta chains below were found in one sample sequenced in a study of T cell responses to AZD1222 COVID-19 vaccine (dated by TCRdb to the early 2020s). Libraries were made using the immunoSEQ multiplex PCR assay. Held by TCRdb, this immuneACCESS table contains in-frame sequences only and omits some clones. Under half of the omission traces to an unresolved V gene where checked; the cause of the rest is unknown. For this sample there are fewer than 200,000 clones; just over 90% appear just once. The ten top clones hold 3.6% of the sample. In light of the paper, this sample's time point label describes: about 28 days (+/-7) after the second vaccine dose. The meaning of the sample's treatment or condition label: meningococcal conjugate vaccine given as trial control. The sequenced sample was peripheral blood, obtained 28 days after the second dose of the MenACWY control vaccine. All receptors come from an adult who received the MenACWY meningococcal vaccine as a control.

The rearrangement links TRBV5-8 to TRBJ1-2, with 7 bases identical to TRBD1. The junction had 6 bases not matched to a gene; V was cut back by 0 bases and J by 4 bases. The CDR3 extends over 15 amino acids. Germline assignment: CDR1 SGHTS and CDR2 YDEGEE. The CDR3 is CASSLVLSGGYGYTF. The DNA for the CDR3 is TGTGCCAGCAGCTTGGTCCTTTCAGGGGGCTATGGCTACACCTTC.

This sequence joins TRBV28 and TRBJ1-3; D not certain. Trimming cost V 3 bases and J 0 bases, with 9 bases left between them. Per germline, CDR1 MDHEN and CDR2 SYDVKM. The length of the CDR3 is 15 residues. CDR3 residues: CASSLPQSSGNTIYF. DNA for the CDR3: TGTGCCAGCAGTTTGCCCCAGAGCTCTGGAAACACCATATATTTT.

This clone was detected only once. The CDR3, as DNA: TGTGCCACCAGTGATCCAGGGGGCGAGCAGCCCCAGCATTTT. The encoded protein is CATSDPGGEQPQHF. The chain joins TRBV24-1 to TRBJ1-5; TRBD1 matches at 8 bases. Germline loops: CDR1 KGHDR, CDR2 SFDVKD. Unmatched junction bases numbered 4, after V lost 3 bases and J lost 7 bases. CDR3 length: 14 amino acids.

V usage is TRBV9 and J usage is TRBJ1-6; weak D call: TRBD1 (6 bases). V shed 7 bases and J shed 10 bases, with 18 bases lying between them. The CDR3 runs to 14 residues. Looked up from germline, CDR1 is SGDLS and CDR2 is YYNGEE. This chain's CDR3 is CASDRGQGWSPLHF. The CDR3 DNA reads TGTGCCAGCGACAGAGGGCAGGGGTGGTCACCCCTCCACTTT.

This chain links TRBV7-3 with TRBJ1-5; no firm D call. The CDR3 is made up of 11 amino acids. Trimming pared 4 bases from V and 4 bases from J, leaving 2 bases between. Germline lookup yields CDR1 SGHTA and CDR2 FQGTGA. The CDR3 here is CASSSNQPQHF. In DNA, the CDR3 is TGTGCCAGCAGCTCTAATCAGCCCCAGCATTTT.

In DNA, the CDR3 is TGTGCCAGTAGCTGGACAGGGTTTGAGGCTTTCTTT. Residues: CASSWTGFEAFF. The V call is TRBV19, the J call TRBJ1-1, with 8 nucleotides matching TRBD1. V lost 6 bases to trimming and J lost 11 bases; unmatched junction nucleotides: 8. Germline V gene data show CDR1 as LNHDA and CDR2 as SQIVND (reference sequence). This CDR3 has 12 residues.

The chain couples TRBV18 to TRBJ2-7, with D maybe TRBD2 (6 bases). Germline V gene lookup returns CDR1 KGHSH and CDR2 LQKENI. The CDR3 runs 14 residues. V was cut by 6 bases and J by 0 bases, with 12 bases left in between. CDR3: CASSRSGSSYEQYF. The CDR3 coding sequence is TGTGCCAGCTCCCGCTCCGGGAGCTCCTACGAGCAGTACTTC.

The chain recombines TRBV5-1 with TRBJ1-3; D may be TRBD1 (5 bases). This CDR3 region has 15 residues. V was shortened by 4 bases and J by 4 bases, with 15 bases between the two germline ends. CDR1 and CDR2 (germline): SGHRS, YFSETQ. The CDR3 region has the DNA TGCGCCAGCAGCCCCCAGGACATGAGAGGAAACACCATATATTTT. It translates to CASSPQDMRGNTIYF.

The chain recombines TRBV28 with TRBJ2-1; D is ambiguous. CDR1 and CDR2 (germline): MDHEN, SYDVKM. The CDR3 spans 17 residues. Trimming left V 4 bases short and J 0 bases short, with 16 bases between. The CDR3 nucleotides read TGTGCCAGCAGTTCCGTTGGTCACGGTGGCTCCTACAATGAGCAGTTCTTC. Translated: CASSSVGHGGSYNEQFF.

V gene TRBV14 combines with J gene TRBJ2-4, with D possibly called TRBD1 or TRBD2 (5 bases each). The CDR3 spans 15 residues. Germline V gives CDR1 SGHDN, CDR2 FVKESK. Trimming shortened V by 1 base and J by 8 bases, and 15 bases separated the two germline ends. As DNA, the CDR3 is TGTGCCAGCAGCCAAGTCGATGGGGGAGAAGACATTCAGTACTTC. Its protein is CASSQVDGGEDIQYF.

CDR3 nucleotide sequence: TGTGCCAGCAATACTAACTACGAGCAGTACTTC. Translated, it gives CASNTNYEQYF. V is TRBV28 and J is TRBJ2-7; D gene uncertain. V lost 7 bases to trimming and J lost 3 bases, with 7 bases between them. The CDR3 is 11 amino acids. Germline-derived CDR1 and CDR2 are MDHEN and SYDVKM. The variable domain in full, completed from reference TRBV28 and TRBJ2-7, reads DVKVTQSSRYLVKRTGEKVFLECVQDMDHENMFWYRQDPGLGLRLIYFSYDVKMKEKGDIPEGYSVSREKKERFSLILESASTNQTSMYLCASNTNYEQYFGPGTRLTVT.

The chain uses TRBV6-5 and TRBJ1-5, with no clear D. The CDR3 is 13 residues long. Germline V gives CDR1 MNHEY, CDR2 SVGAGI. V was clipped by 5 bases and J by 4 bases, with 9 bases between them. CDR3 sequence: CASSRWKNQPQHF. The CDR3 DNA is TGTGCCAGCAGTCGGTGGAAAAATCAGCCCCAGCATTTT.

The rearrangement links TRBV11-3 to TRBJ1-6; TRBD1 is a possible D gene (6 bases). Germline V gene sequence: CDR1 SGHNT, CDR2 YENEEA. This CDR3 region has 14 residues. V was pared by 5 bases and J by 14 bases, with 19 bases between. CDR3 nucleotide sequence: TGTGCCAGCAGCACCCCCAGCCCAGGGGTAACCCTCCACTTT. This translates into CASSTPSPGVTLHF.

This clone was picked up a small number of times. This chain joins TRBV6-2 or TRBV6-3 and TRBJ1-2; D uncertain. The CDR3 runs to 13 residues. Germline CDR1 MNHEY, CDR2 SVGEGT. The V end was cut by 2 bases, the J end by 4 bases, with 8 bases between. The CDR3 loop is CASSYGGVYGYTF. In DNA form, the CDR3 reads TGTGCCAGCAGTTACGGCGGGGTCTATGGCTACACCTTC.

CDR3 sequence: CATSVRVPTDTQYF. The CDR3 DNA follows: TGTGCCACCAGTGTGCGGGTACCCACAGATACGCAGTATTTT. The gene calls are TRBV24-1 and TRBJ2-3; the D gene is possibly TRBD2 (5 bases). This CDR3 contains 14 residues. The germline V gene encodes CDR1 KGHDR and CDR2 SFDVKD. The germline V and J ends were trimmed by 5 bases and 2 bases, with 10 bases remaining between them.

V gene TRBV7-9 combines with J gene TRBJ2-1, with TRBD2 matching over 9 bases. Germline V CDR1 and CDR2: SEHNR, FQNEAQ (reference sequence). The CDR3 sequence is 17 residues long. The V segment lost 2 bases and the J segment 4 bases; nucleotides outside the gene matches: 9. The CDR3 nucleotides read TGTGCCAGCAGCTTATACGGTGGCGGGAGGGGATACAATGAGCAGTTCTTC. Translating gives CASSLYGGGRGYNEQFF. Using reference TRBV7-9 and TRBJ2-1 for the parts outside the CDR3, the full variable domain is DTGVSQNPRHKITKRGQNVTFRCDPISEHNRLYWYRQTLGQGPEFLTYFQNEAQLEKSRLLSDRFSAERPKGSFSTLEIQRTEQGDSAMYLCASSLYGGGRGYNEQFFGPGTRLTVL.

This sequence joins TRBV7-2 and TRBJ2-2; perhaps TRBD2 as D (5 bases). V was pared by 1 base and J by 3 bases, with 15 bases between. CDR3 length equals 17 residues. Germline assignment: CDR1 SGHTA and CDR2 FQGNSA. Written as DNA, the CDR3 is TGTGCCAGCAGCTTAGATTGGGCGAGGGTCGACACCGGGGAGCTGTTTTTT. Amino acids: CASSLDWARVDTGELFF. Full variable domain (rest looked up from reference TRBV7-2 and TRBJ2-2): GAGVSQSPSNKVTEKGKDVELRCDPISGHTALYWYRQSLGQGLEFLIYFQGNSAPDKSGLPSDRFSAERTGGSVSTLTIQRTQQEDSAVYLCASSLDWARVDTGELFFGEGSRLTVL.

The V and J genes are TRBV4-3 and TRBJ2-3; possibly TRBD1 for D (6 bases). Per germline, CDR1 LGHNA and CDR2 YSLEER. Trimming cost V 4 bases and J 4 bases, with 21 bases left between them. The length of the CDR3 is 17 residues. This CDR3 reads CASSLHQGPRGADTQYF. The CDR3 DNA is TGCGCCAGCAGCCTCCATCAGGGGCCACGGGGTGCAGATACGCAGTATTTT.

The chain joins TRBV2 to TRBJ1-1; 7 nucleotides match TRBD1. The CDR3 is 15 residues long. With 10 bases clipped from V and 6 bases from J, the junction kept 17 bases outside the gene matches. From germline, CDR1 is SNHLY and CDR2 FYNNEI. CDR3 DNA sequence: TGTGCCACCCAAGGAGAACAGGGGATGTTAGCTGAAGCTTTCTTT. Translation gives CATQGEQGMLAEAFF. The full variable domain, rest sourced from reference TRBV2 and TRBJ1-1, is EPEVTQTPSHQVTQMGQEVILRCVPISNHLYFYWYRQILGQKVEFLVSFYNNEISEKSEIFDDQFSVERPDGSNFTLKIRSTKLEDSAMYFCATQGEQGMLAEAFFGQGTRLTVV.

This clone occurred once. The genes are TRBV25-1 and TRBJ1-4; D remains unclear. The germline CDR1 and CDR2 sequences are MGHDK and SYGVNS. The CDR3 runs to 16 residues. Trimming pared 9 bases from V and 0 bases from J, leaving 17 bases between. In nucleotides, the CDR3 is TGTGCCAGTAACCCGAACGGGGTTGCAACTAATGAAAAACTGTTTTTT. Translation gives CASNPNGVATNEKLFF.